The entry that follows covers one T cell receptor beta chain sequence. Its target is not known. Graves' hyperthyroidism qualified as stable when ophthalmopathy did not progress within 18 months. Uncontrolled infection, other autoimmune disease, pregnancy and lactation each barred patients from inclusion. This entry is derived from a study of T cells in Graves' hyperthyroidism and ophthalmopathy. Findings of the study overall: The model made its ophthalmopathy prediction, and onset followed a median 6.5 months later.

Amplified TCR beta CDR3 regions derived from RNA transcripts. When the TCR CDR3 underwent first-round RT-PCR, the HTBI primer set was used. One entry per CDR3 protein, called by TCRdb with MiXCR from the multiplex PCR reads. The table lists 500,000 to 600,000 distinct CDR3 sequences, around 46% of them singletons, with approximately 7.5% in the top ten. The germline gives CDR1 MNHEY, CDR2 SMNVEV (reference sequence). The CDR3 consists of 13 residues. Losses at the gene ends were 5 bases for V and 7 bases for J; bases not matched to a gene: 6. The clonotype originates from a young woman with Graves' hyperthyroidism. Material for sequencing was peripheral blood or thyroid tissue (not recorded which). The genes are TRBV27 and TRBJ2-7; TRBD1 matches 9 bases. DNA of the CDR3: TGTGCCAGCAGTCAACCGGGACAGGGAGAGCAGTACTTC. This codes for CASSQPGQGEQYF.